The T cell receptor beta chain described here comes from a study of T cell repertoires in cytomegalovirus infection. Overall study: Recently described HLA-C-restricted plus well-studied HLA-B-restricted CMV epitopes were used. TCR beta signatures that were public indicated CMV infection and matching HLA type. Study-level results: CMV carriers having the relevant HLA were flagged by cumulative public TCR beta family frequency.

In its sample, this clonotype was seen a few times. The antigen is unknown. Per the germline V gene, CDR1 is SGHVS and CDR2 is FQNEAQ. The CDR3 extends over 13 amino acids. V dropped 2 bases and J dropped 4 bases, with 8 bases sitting between them. TCRdb fed the reads into MiXCR, producing one record per CDR3 protein. The table has about 110,000 distinct CDR3 sequences, roughly 30% seen once. The chain is built from TRBV7-8 and TRBJ1-1, with no clear D. Sequencing was performed on CD8+ T cells from cultured PBMCs, taken from culture after CMV antigen stimulation. The sequence came from a human donor in good health (CMV status not recorded). Some clones in this sample may be carry-over from other donors' samples. The CDR3 is CASSLYPLTEAFF. CDR3 sequence (DNA): TGTGCCAGCAGCTTATATCCTCTCACTGAAGCTTTCTTT. Based on the CDR3 plus reference TRBV7-8 and TRBJ1-1, the full variable domain is GAGVSQSPRYKVAKRGQDVALRCDPISGHVSLFWYQQALGQGPEFLTYFQNEAQLDKSGLPSDRFFAERPEGSVSTLKIQRTQQEDSAVYLCASSLYPLTEAFFGQGTRLTVV.